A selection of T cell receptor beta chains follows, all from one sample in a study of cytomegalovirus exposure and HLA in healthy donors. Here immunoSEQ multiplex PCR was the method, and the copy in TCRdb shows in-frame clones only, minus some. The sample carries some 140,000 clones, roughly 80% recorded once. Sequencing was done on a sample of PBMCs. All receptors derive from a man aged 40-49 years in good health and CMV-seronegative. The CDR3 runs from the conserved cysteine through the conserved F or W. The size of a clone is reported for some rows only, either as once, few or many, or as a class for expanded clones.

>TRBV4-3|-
CASSQDGESYEQYF
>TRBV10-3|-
CAIKSAGTDTQYF
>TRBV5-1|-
CASSLGIAGGDTQYF
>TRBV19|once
CASDSGGAYEQYF
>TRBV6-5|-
CASSPYPGEKLFF
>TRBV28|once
CASSHSYQGYTF
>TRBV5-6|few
CASSLGEHGYTF
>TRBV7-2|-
CASSLTTGQYGYTF
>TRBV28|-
CASHRGTSGYNEQFF
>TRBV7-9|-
CASSLGLYSEQYF
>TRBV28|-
CASSIGRGNTEAFF
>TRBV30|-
CAWLRTGETNYGYTF
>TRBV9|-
CASSVVPTTPYEQYF
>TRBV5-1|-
CASSLPGLAGHNEQFF
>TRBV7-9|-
CASSLPVLGQGDTGELFF
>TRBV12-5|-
CASGLVIPGVPSTYEQYF
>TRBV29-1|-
CSVGSAGGIDTQYF
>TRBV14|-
CASSRGFGHRGELFF
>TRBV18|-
CASSPQEGTGAYGYTF
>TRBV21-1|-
CASCRDRGFEQPQHF
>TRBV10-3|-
CAIRQPQETQYF
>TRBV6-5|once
CASSYQNTEAFF
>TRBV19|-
CASLLQAPATGELFF
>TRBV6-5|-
CASIPLGGRNNEQYF
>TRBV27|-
CASSPDSNYIQYF